This TCR beta chain originates from a study of T-cell memory formation after mild COVID-19. For the study at large: Largely donor-specific TCR clusters were found. Study-wide points: Contracting clones from day 15 to 85 showed balanced CD4/CD8; later expanders favored CD4+. Researchers found some responding clones in pre-infection memory, a sign that cross-reactive memory joined.

Libraries for TCRalpha and TCRbeta carried sample barcodes and unique molecular identifiers via 5'RACE. TCRdb used MiXCR to reprocess the 5' RACE reads, holding one entry per CDR3 protein. The sample lists around 310,000 distinct CDR3 sequences, roughly an eighth occurring once. Trimming took 2 bases from V and 0 from J, leaving 8 bases between them. In germline, CDR1 is LNHDA, CDR2 SQIVND (reference sequence). This CDR3 region has 15 residues. On this clonotype: What it recognizes is unknown.

The sequence was collected from a man in his late teens or twenties who had mild COVID-19 (a few samples of this study predate the infection). Cell type and time point are not known. This sequence joins TRBV19 and TRBJ1-5; D remains ambiguous. What was sequenced was PBMCs or a T cell subset sorted from them (not recorded which). CDR3 region: CASSIMHYSNQPQHF. CDR3 DNA: TGTGCCAGTAGTATAATGCACTATAGCAATCAGCCCCAGCATTTT.